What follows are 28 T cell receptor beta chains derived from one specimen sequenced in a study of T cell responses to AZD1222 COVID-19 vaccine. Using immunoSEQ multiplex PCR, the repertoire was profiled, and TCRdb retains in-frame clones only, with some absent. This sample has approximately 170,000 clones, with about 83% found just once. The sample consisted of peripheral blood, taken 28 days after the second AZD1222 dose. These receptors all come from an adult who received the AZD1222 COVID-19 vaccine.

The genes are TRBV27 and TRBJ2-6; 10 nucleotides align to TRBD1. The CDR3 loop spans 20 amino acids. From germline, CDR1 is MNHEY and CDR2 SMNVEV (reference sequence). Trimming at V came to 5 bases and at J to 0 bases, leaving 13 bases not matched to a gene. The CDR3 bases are TGTGCCAGCAGTCTAAGACAGGGGGCGAGGGGTTTCTCTGGGGCCAACGTCCTGACTTTC. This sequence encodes CASSLRQGARGFSGANVLTF. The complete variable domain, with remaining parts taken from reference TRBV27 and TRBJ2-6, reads EAQVTQNPRYLITVTGKKLTVTCSQNMNHEYMSWYRQDPGLGLRQIYYSMNVEVTDKGDVPEGYKVSRKEKRNFPLILESPSPNQTSLYFCASSLRQGARGFSGANVLTFGAGSRLTVL.

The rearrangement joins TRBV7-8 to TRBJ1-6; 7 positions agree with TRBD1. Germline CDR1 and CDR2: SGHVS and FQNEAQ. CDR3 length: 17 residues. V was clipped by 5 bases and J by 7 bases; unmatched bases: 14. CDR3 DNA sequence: TGTGCCAGCAGCCAGACAACAGGGGTATGGACCAATTCACCCCTCCACTTT. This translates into CASSQTTGVWTNSPLHF.

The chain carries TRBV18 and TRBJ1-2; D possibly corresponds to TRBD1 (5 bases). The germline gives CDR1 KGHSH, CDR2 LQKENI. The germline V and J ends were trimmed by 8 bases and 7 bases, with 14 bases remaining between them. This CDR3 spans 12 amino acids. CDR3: CASRNLGGGYTF. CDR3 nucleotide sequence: TGTGCCAGCCGAAACCTTGGGGGTGGCTACACCTTC.

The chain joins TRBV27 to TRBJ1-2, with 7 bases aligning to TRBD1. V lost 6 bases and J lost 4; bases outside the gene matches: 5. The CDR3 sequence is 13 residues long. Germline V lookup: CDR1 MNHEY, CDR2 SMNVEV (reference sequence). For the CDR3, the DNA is TGTGCCAGCAGACGACAGGGCATCTATGGCTACACCTTC. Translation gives CASRRQGIYGYTF.

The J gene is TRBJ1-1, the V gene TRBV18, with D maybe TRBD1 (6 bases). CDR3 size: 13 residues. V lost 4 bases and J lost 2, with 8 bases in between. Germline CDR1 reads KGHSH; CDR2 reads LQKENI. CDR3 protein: CASSLQGNTEAFF. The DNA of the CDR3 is TGTGCCAGCTCACTACAGGGAAACACTGAAGCTTTCTTT.

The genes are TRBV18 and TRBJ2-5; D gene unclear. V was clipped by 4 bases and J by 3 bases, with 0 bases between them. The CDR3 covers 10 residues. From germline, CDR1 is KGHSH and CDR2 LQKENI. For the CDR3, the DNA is TGTGCCAGCTCACAAGAGACCCAGTACTTC. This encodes CASSQETQYF. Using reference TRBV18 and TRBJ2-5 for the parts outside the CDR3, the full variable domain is NAGVMQNPRHLVRRRGQEARLRCSPMKGHSHVYWYRQLPEEGLKFMVYLQKENIIDESGMPKERFSAEFPKEGPSILRIQQVVRGDSAAYFCASSQETQYFGPGTRLLVL.

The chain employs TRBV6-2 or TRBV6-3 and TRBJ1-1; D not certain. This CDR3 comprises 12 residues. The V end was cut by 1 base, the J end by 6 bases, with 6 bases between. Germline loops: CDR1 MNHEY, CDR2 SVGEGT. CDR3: CASSYYPAEAFF. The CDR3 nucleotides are TGTGCCAGCAGTTACTATCCGGCTGAAGCTTTCTTT.

CDR3 loop: CASSLDREDYGYTF. The CDR3 nucleotides are TGTGCCAGCAGCTTAGACAGGGAAGACTATGGCTACACCTTC. V gene TRBV7-2 combines with J gene TRBJ1-2; possible D gene TRBD1, 6 bases. V dropped 1 base and J dropped 3 bases, with 9 bases sitting between them. The CDR3 covers 14 residues. From germline, CDR1 is SGHTA and CDR2 FQGNSA.

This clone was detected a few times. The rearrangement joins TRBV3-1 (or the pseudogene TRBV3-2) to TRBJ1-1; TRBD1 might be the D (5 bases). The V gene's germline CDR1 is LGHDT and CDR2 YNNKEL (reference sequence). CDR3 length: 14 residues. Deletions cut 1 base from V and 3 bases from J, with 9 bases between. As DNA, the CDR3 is TGTGCCAGCAGCCAAGGTTGGGGGGACACTGAAGCTTTCTTT. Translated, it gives CASSQGWGDTEAFF.

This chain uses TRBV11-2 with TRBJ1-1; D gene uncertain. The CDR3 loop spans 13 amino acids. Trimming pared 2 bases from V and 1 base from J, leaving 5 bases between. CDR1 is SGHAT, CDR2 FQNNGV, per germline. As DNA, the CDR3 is TGTGCCAGCAGCTTACAGAGGAACACTGAAGCTTTCTTT. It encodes CASSLQRNTEAFF.

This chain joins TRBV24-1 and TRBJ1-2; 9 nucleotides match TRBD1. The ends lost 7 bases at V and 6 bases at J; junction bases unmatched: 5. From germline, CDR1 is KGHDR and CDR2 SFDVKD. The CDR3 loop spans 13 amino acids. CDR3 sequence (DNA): TGTGCCACCAGCAACGGACAGGGGAATGGCTACACCTTC. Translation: CATSNGQGNGYTF.

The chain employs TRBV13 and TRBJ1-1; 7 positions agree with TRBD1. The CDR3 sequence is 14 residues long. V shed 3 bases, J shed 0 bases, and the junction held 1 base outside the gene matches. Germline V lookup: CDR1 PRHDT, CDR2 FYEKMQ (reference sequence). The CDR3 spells CASSLGQMNTEAFF. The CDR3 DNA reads TGTGCCAGCAGCTTGGGACAGATGAACACTGAAGCTTTCTTT.

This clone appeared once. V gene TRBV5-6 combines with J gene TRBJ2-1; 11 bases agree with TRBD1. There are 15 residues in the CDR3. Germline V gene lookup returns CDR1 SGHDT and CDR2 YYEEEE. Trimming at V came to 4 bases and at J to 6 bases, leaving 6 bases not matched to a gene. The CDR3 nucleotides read TGTGCCAGCAGCGGACAGGGGGCGCAAAGCAATGAGCAGTTCTTC. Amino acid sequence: CASSGQGAQSNEQFF. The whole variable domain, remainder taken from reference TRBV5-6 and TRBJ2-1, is DAGVTQSPTHLIKTRGQQVTLRCSPKSGHDTVSWYQQALGQGPQFIFQYYEEEERQRGNFPDRFSGHQFPNYSSELNVNALLLGDSALYLCASSGQGAQSNEQFFGPGTRLTVL.

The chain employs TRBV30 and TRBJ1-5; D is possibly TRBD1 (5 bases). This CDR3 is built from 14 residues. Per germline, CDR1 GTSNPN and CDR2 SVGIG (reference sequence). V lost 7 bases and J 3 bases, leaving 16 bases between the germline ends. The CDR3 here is CAFQSTEVNQPQHF. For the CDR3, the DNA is TGTGCCTTCCAATCGACAGAGGTCAATCAGCCCCAGCATTTT.

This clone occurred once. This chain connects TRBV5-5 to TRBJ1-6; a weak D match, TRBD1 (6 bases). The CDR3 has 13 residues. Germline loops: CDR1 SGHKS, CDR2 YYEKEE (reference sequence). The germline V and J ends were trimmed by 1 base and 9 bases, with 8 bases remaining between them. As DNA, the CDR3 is TGTGCCAGCAGCTTGACAGGGACTTCACCCCTCCACTTT. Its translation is CASSLTGTSPLHF.

CDR3 DNA sequence: TGTGCCAGCAGCTTAGCGCTAAGGGACAGCCATGGCTACACCTTC. This gives the protein CASSLALRDSHGYTF. This rearrangement joins TRBV7-2 to TRBJ1-2; 7 positions match TRBD1. Germline lookup yields CDR1 SGHTA and CDR2 FQGNSA. The CDR3 loop spans 15 amino acids. After removal of 0 bases from V and 6 bases from J, the junction contained 7 bases not matched to a gene.

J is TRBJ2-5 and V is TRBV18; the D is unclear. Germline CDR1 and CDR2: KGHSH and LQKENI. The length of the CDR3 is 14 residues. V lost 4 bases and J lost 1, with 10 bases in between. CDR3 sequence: CASSLNGPQETQYF. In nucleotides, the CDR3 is TGTGCCAGCTCACTCAACGGGCCCCAAGAGACCCAGTACTTC.

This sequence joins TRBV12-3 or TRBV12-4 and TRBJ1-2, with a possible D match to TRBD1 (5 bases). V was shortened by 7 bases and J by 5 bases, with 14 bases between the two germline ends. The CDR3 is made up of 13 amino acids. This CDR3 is CASNPGGGYGYTF. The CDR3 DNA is TGTGCCAGCAATCCCGGGGGGGGTTATGGCTACACCTTC.

The CDR3 is CAISAGQAYEQYF. The CDR3 DNA reads TGTGCCATCAGTGCCGGGCAGGCCTACGAGCAGTACTTC. This chain uses TRBV10-3 with TRBJ2-7; D unresolved. From germline, CDR1 is ENHRY and CDR2 SYGVKD. The CDR3 extends over 13 amino acids. Between the trimmed V and J ends, which lost 4 bases and 2 bases, there was a span of 9 bases.

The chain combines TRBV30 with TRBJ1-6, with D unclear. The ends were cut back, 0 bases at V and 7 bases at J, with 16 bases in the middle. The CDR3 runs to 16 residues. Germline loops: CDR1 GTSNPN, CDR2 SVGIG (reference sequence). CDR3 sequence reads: CAWSVLTGFTNSPLHF. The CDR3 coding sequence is TGTGCCTGGAGTGTACTTACGGGGTTCACCAATTCACCCCTCCACTTT.

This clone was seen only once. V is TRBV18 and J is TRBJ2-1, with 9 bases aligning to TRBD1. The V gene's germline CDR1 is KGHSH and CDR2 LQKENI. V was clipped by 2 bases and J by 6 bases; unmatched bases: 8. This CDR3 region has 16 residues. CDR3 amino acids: CASSPLGQGDGNEQFF. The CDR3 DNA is TGTGCCAGCTCACCATTGGGACAGGGAGACGGCAATGAGCAGTTCTTC. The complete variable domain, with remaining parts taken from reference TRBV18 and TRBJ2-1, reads NAGVMQNPRHLVRRRGQEARLRCSPMKGHSHVYWYRQLPEEGLKFMVYLQKENIIDESGMPKERFSAEFPKEGPSILRIQQVVRGDSAAYFCASSPLGQGDGNEQFFGPGTRLTVL.

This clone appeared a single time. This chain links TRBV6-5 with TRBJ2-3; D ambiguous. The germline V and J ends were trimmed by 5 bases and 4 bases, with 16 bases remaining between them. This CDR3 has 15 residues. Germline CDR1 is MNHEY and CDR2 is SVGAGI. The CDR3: CASSPGISGPDTQYF. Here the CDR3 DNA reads TGTGCCAGCAGTCCCGGTATCTCGGGCCCAGATACGCAGTATTTT.

The CDR3 sequence is CASSFEGYGGVDTQYF. The CDR3 nucleotides read TGTGCCAGCAGCTTCGAGGGTTATGGGGGGGTGGATACGCAGTATTTT. V and J are TRBV11-3 and TRBJ2-3, with 7 positions matching TRBD2. This CDR3 spans 16 amino acids. Germline V lookup: CDR1 SGHNT, CDR2 YENEEA. V lost 3 bases, J lost 6 bases, and 12 bases stayed unmatched. The entire variable domain, with the rest obtained from reference TRBV11-3 and TRBJ2-3, is as follows: EAGVVQSPRYKIIEKKQPVAFWCNPISGHNTLYWYLQNLGQGPELLIRYENEEAVDDSQLPKDRFSAERLKGVDSTLKIQPAELGDSAVYLCASSFEGYGGVDTQYFGPGTRLTVL.

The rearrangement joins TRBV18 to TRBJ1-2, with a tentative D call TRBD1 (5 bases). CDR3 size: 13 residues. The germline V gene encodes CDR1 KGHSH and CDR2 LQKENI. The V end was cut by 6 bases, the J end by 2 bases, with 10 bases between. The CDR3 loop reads CASSQDKNYGYTF. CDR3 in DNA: TGTGCCAGCTCCCAGGACAAAAACTATGGCTACACCTTC.

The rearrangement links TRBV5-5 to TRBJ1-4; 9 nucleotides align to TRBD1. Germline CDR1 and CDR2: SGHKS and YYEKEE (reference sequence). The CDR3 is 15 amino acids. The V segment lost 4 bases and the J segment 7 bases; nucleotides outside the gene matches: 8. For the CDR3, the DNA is TGTGCCAGCAGCCGGGGACAGGGAGTCAGTGAAAAACTGTTTTTT. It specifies CASSRGQGVSEKLFF.

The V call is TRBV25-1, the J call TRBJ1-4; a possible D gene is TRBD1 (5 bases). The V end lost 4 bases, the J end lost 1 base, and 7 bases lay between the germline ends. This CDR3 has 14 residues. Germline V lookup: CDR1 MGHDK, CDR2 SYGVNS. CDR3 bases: TGTGCCAGCAGTGGGGACGTAACTAATGAAAAACTGTTTTTT. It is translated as CASSGDVTNEKLFF. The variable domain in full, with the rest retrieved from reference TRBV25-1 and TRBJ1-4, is EADIYQTPRYLVIGTGKKITLECSQTMGHDKMYWYQQDPGMELHLIHYSYGVNSTEKGDLSSESTVSRIRTEHFPLTLESARPSHTSQYLCASSGDVTNEKLFFGSGTQLSVL.

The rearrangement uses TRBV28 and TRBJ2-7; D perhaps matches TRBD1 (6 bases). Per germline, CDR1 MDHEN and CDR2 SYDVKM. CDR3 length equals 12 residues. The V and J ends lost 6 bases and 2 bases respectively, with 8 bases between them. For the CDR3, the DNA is TGTGCCAGCAGACAGGGAGCCTACGAGCAGTACTTC. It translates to CASRQGAYEQYF. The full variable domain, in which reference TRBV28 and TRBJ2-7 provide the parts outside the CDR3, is DVKVTQSSRYLVKRTGEKVFLECVQDMDHENMFWYRQDPGLGLRLIYFSYDVKMKEKGDIPEGYSVSREKKERFSLILESASTNQTSMYLCASRQGAYEQYFGPGTRLTVT.

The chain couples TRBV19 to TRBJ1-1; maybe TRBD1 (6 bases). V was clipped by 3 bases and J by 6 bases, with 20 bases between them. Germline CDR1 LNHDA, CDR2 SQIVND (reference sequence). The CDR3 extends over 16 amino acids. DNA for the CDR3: TGTGCCAGTAGTATTTTCGGGGGCCTCGATGTCGCTGAAGCTTTCTTT. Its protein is CASSIFGGLDVAEAFF.